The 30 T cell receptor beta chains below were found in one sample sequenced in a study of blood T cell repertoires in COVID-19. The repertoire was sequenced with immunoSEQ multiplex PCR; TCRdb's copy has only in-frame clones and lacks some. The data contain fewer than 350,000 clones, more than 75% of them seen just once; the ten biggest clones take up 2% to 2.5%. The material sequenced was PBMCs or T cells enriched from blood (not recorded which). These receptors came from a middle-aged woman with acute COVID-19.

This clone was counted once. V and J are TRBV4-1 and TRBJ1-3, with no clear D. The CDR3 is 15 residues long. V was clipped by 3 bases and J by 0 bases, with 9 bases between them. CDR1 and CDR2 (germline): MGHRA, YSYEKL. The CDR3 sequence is CASSQWAGSGNTIYF. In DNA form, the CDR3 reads TGCGCCAGCAGCCAGTGGGCAGGCTCTGGAAACACCATATATTTT.

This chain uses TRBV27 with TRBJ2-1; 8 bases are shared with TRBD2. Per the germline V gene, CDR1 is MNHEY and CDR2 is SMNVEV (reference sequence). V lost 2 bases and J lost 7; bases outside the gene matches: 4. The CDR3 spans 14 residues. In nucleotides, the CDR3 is TGTGCCAGCAGTTTAGAGCGGGGGAGTAATGAGCAGTTCTTC. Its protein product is CASSLERGSNEQFF.

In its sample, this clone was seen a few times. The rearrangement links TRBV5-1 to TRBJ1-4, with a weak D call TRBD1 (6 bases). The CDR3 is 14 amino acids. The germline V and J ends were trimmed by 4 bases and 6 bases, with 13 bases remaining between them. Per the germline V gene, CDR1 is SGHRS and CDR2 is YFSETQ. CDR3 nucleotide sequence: TGCGCCAGCAGCATACAGGGACGGGATGAAAAACTGTTTTTT. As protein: CASSIQGRDEKLFF.

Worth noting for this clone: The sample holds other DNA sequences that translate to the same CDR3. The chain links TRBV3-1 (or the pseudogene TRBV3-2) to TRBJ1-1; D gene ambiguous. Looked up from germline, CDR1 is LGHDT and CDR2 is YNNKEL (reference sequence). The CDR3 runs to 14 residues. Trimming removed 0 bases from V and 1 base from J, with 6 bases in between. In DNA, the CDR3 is TGTGCCAGCAGCCAAGATCGGGGGAACACTGAAGCTTTCTTT. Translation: CASSQDRGNTEAFF.

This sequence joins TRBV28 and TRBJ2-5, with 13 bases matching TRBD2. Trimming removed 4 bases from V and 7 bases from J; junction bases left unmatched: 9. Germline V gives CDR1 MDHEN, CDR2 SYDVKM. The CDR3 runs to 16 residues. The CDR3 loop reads CASSSLGTSGIWTQYF. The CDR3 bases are TGTGCCAGCAGTTCCCTCGGGACTAGCGGGATTTGGACCCAGTACTTC.

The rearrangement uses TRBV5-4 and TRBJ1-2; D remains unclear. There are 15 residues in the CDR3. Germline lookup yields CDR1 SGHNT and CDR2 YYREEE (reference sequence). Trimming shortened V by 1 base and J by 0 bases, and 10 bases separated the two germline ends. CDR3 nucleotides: TGTGCCAGCAGCTTGAGAACGGTCTCTAACTATGGCTACACCTTC. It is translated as CASSLRTVSNYGYTF. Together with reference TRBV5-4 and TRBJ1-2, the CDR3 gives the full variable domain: ETGVTQSPTHLIKTRGQQVTLRCSSQSGHNTVSWYQQALGQGPQFIFQYYREEENGRGNFPPRFSGLQFPNYSSELNVNALELDDSALYLCASSLRTVSNYGYTFGSGTRLTVV.

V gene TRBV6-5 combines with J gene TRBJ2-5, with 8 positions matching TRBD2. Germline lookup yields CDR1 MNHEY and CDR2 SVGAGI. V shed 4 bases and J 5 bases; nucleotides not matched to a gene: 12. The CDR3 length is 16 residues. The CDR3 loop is CASSFSMRGAGETQYF. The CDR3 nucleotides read TGTGCCAGCAGTTTTTCCATGCGGGGGGCCGGCGAGACCCAGTACTTC.

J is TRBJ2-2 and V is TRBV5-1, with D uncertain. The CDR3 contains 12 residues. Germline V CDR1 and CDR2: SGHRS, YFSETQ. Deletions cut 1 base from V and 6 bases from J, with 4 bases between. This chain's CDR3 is CASSLHPGELFF. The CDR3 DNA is TGCGCCAGCAGCTTGCATCCCGGGGAGCTGTTTTTT.

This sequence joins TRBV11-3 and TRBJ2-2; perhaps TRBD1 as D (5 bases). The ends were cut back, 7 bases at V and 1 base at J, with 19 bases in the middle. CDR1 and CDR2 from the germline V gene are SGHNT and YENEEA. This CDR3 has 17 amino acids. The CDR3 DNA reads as TGTGCCAGCACCCTAAGGCAACTCAGGGTGAACACCGGGGAGCTGTTTTTT. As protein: CASTLRQLRVNTGELFF.

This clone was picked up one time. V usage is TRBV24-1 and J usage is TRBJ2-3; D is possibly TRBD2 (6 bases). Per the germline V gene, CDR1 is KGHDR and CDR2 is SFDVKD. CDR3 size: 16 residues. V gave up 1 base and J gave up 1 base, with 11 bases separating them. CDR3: CATSDFGGWGTDTQYF. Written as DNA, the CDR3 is TGTGCCACCAGTGATTTCGGGGGTTGGGGCACAGATACGCAGTATTTT.

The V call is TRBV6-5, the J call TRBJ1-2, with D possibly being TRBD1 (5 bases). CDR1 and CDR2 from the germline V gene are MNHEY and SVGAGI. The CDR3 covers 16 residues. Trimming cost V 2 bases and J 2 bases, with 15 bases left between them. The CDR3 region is CASSYTGGGTNYGYTF. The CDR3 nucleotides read TGTGCCAGCAGTTACACCGGGGGTGGAACGAACTATGGCTACACCTTC.

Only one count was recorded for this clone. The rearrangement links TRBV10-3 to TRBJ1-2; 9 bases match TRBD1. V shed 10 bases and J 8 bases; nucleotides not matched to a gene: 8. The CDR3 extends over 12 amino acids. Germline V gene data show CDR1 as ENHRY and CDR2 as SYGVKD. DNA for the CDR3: TGTGCCACCAGGGACAGGGATGAGGGCTACACCTTC. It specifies CATRDRDEGYTF.

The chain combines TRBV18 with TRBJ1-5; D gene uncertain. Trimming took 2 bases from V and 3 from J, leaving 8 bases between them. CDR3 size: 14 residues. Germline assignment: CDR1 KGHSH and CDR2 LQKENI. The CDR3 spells CASSPNSLNQPQHF. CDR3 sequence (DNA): TGTGCCAGCTCACCAAACAGCCTCAATCAGCCCCAGCATTTT. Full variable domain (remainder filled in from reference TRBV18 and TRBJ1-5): NAGVMQNPRHLVRRRGQEARLRCSPMKGHSHVYWYRQLPEEGLKFMVYLQKENIIDESGMPKERFSAEFPKEGPSILRIQQVVRGDSAAYFCASSPNSLNQPQHFGDGTRLSIL.

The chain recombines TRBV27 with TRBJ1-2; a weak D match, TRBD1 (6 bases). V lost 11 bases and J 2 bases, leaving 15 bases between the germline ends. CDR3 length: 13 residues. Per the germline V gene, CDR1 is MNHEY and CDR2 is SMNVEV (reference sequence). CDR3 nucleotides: TGTGCCGCCGGCCGGACAGTAAACTATGGCTACACCTTC. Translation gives CAAGRTVNYGYTF.

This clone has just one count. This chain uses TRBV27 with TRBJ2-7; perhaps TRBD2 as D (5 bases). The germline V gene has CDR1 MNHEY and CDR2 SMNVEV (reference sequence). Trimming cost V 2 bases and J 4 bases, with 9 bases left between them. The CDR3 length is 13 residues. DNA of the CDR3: TGTGCCAGCAGTTTAAGAGGGTCTTACGAGCAGTACTTC. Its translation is CASSLRGSYEQYF.

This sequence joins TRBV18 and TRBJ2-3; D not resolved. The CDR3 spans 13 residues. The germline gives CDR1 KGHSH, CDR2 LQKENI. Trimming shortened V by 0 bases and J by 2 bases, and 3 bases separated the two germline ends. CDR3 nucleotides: TGTGCCAGCTCACCACCCCTCACAGATACGCAGTATTTT. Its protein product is CASSPPLTDTQYF.

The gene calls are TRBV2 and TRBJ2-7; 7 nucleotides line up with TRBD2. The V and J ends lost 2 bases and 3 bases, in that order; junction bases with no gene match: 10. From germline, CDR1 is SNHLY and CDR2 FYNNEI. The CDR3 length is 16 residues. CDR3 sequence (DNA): TGTGCCAGCAGTGAAAGGCAGCGGGGTGGCAGCTACGAGCAGTACTTC. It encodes CASSERQRGGSYEQYF.

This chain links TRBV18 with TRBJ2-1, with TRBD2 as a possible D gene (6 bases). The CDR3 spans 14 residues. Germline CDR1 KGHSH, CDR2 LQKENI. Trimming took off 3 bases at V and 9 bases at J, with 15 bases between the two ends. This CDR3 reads CASSPSTSMVEQFF. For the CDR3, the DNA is TGTGCCAGCTCACCCTCGACTAGTATGGTTGAGCAGTTCTTC. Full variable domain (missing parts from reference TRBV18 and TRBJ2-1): NAGVMQNPRHLVRRRGQEARLRCSPMKGHSHVYWYRQLPEEGLKFMVYLQKENIIDESGMPKERFSAEFPKEGPSILRIQQVVRGDSAAYFCASSPSTSMVEQFFGPGTRLTVL.

The CDR3 coding sequence is TGCGCCAGCAGCCCGGGACAGGGTGAATACGAGCAGTACTTC. As protein: CASSPGQGEYEQYF. The V call is TRBV4-1, the J call TRBJ2-7, with TRBD1 identical over 9 bases. Trimming took 4 bases from V and 4 from J; bases not matched to a gene: 5. This CDR3 comprises 14 residues. Germline-derived CDR1 and CDR2 are MGHRA and YSYEKL.

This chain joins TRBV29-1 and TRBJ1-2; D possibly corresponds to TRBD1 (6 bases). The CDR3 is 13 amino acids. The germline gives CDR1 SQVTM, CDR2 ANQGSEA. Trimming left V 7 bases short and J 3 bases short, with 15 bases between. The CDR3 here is CSAGIQGYYGYTF. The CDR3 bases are TGCAGCGCCGGCATACAGGGCTACTATGGCTACACCTTC.

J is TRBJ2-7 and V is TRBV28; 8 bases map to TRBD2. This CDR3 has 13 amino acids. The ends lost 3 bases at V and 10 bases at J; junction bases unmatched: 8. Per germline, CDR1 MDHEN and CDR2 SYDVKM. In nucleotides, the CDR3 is TGTGCCAGCAGTTTGAGCGGGAGTCAGTTACAGTACTTC. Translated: CASSLSGSQLQYF.

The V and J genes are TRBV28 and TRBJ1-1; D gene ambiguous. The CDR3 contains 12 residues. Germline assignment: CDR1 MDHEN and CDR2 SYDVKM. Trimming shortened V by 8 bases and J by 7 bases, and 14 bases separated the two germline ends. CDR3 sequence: CASRTRRDEAFF. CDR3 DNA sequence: TGTGCCAGCCGAACGAGGAGGGATGAAGCTTTCTTT.

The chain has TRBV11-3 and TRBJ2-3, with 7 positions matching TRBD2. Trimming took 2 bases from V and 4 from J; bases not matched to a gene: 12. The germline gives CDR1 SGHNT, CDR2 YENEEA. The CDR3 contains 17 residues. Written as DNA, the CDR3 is TGTGCCAGCAGCTTACCAAAGCCGGGTGCGGGAGCAGATACGCAGTATTTT. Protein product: CASSLPKPGAGADTQYF.

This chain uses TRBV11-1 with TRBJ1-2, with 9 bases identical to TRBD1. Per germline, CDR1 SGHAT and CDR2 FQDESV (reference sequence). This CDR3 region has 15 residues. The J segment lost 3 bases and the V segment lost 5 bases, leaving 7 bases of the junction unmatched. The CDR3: CASSPGQGSHYGYTF. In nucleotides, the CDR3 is TGTGCCAGCAGCCCGGGACAGGGTAGCCACTATGGCTACACCTTC.

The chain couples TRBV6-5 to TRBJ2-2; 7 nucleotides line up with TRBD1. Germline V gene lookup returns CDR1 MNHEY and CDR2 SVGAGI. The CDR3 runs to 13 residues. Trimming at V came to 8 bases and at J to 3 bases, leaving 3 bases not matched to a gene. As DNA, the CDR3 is TGTGCCAGCGCTAGGGGGCACACCGGGGAGCTGTTTTTT. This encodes CASARGHTGELFF.

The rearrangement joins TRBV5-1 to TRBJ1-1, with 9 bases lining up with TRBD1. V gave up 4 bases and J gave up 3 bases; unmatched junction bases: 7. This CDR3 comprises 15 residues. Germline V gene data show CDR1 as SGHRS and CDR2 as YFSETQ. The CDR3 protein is CASSRRTGDYTEAFF. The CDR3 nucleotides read TGCGCCAGCAGCCGGAGGACAGGGGACTACACTGAAGCTTTCTTT.

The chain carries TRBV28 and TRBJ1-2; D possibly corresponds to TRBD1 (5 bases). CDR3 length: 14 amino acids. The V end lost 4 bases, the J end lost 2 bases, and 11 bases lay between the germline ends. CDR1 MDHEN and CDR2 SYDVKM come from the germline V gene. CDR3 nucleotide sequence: TGTGCCAGCAGTTCTCCAGGGCCCAACTATGGCTACACCTTC. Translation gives CASSSPGPNYGYTF.

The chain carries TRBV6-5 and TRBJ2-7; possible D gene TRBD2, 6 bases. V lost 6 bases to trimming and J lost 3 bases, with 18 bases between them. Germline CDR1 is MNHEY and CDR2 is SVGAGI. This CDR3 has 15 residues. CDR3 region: CASSLRNSGFYEQYF. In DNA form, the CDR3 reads TGTGCCAGCAGCCTCCGGAATAGCGGATTCTACGAGCAGTACTTC.

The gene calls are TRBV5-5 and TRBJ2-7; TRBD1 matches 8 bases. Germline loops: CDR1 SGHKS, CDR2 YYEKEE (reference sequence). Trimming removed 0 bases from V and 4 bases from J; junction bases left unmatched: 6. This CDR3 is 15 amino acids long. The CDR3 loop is CASSLGWTGNYEQYF. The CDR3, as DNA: TGTGCCAGCAGCTTGGGTTGGACAGGGAATTACGAGCAGTACTTC.

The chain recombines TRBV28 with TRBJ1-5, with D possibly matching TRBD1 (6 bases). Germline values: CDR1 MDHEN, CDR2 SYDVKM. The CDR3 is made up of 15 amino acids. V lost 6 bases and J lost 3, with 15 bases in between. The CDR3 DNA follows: TGTGCCAGCAGGGTGACAGGCTTGGACAATCAGCCCCAGCATTTT. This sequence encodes CASRVTGLDNQPQHF.